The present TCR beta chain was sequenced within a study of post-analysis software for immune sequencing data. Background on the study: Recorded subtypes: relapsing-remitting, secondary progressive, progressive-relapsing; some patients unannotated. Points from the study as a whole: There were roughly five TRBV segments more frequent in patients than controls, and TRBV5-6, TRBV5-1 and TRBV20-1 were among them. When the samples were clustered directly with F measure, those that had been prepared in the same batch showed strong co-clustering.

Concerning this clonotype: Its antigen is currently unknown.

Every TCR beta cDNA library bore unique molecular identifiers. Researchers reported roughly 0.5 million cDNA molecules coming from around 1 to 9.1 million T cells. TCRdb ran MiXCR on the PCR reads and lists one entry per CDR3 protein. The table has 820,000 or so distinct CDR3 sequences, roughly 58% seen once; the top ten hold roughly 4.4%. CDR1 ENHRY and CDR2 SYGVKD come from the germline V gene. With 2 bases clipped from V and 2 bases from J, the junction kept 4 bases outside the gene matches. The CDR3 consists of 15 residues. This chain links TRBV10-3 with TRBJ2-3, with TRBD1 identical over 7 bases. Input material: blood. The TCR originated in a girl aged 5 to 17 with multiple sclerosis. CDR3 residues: CAISEGGQPTDTQYF. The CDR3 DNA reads TGTGCCATCAGTGAGGGGGGACAGCCCACAGATACGCAGTATTTT.